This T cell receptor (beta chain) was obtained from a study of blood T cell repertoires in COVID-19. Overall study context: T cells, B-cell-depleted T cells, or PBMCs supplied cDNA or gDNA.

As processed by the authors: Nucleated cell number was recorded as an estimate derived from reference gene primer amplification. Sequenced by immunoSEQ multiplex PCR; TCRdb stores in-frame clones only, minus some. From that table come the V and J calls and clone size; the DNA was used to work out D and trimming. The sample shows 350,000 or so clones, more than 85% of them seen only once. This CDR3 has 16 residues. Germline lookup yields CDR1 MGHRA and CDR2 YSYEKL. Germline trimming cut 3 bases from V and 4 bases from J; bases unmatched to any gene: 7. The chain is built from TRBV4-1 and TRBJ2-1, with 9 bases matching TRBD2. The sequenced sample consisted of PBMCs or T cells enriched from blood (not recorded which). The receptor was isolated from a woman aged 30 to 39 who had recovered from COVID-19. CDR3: CASSHHSGGGYNEQFF. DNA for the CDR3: TGCGCCAGCAGCCATCATAGCGGGGGAGGTTACAATGAGCAGTTCTTC.